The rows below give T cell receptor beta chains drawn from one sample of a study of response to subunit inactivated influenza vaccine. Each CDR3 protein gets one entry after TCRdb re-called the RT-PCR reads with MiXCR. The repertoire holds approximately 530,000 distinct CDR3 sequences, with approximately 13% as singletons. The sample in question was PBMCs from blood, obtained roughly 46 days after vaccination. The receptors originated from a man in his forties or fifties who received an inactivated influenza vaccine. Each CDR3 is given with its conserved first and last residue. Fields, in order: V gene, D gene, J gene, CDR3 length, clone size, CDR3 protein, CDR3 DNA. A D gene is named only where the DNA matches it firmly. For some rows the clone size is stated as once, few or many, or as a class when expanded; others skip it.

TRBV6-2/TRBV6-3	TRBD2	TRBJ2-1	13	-	CASSNPPLAGDHF	TGTGCCAGCAGTAACCCCCCCCTAGCGGGAGACCATTTC
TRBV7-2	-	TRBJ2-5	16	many	CASSFWRGLMEETQYF	-
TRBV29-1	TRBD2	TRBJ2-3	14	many	CSVPGTSGTDTQYF	TGCAGCGTCCCCGGGACTAGCGGCACAGATACGCAGTATTTT
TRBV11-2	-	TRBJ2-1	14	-	CASSPRKRYNEQFF	TGTGCCAGCAGCCCCCGGAAGAGGTACAATGAGCAGTTCTTC
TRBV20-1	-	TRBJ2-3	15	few	CSARDMRDSTDTQYF	TGCAGTGCTAGGGACATGCGGGACAGCACAGATACGCAGTATTTT
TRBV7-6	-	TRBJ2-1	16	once	CASSLVVWPLYNEQFF	TGTGCCAGCAGCTTAGTGGTATGGCCCCTCTACAATGAGCAGTTCTTC
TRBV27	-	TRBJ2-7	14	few	CASSFTPLYHEQYF	TGTGCCAGCAGTTTCACTCCACTTTACCACGAGCAGTACTTC
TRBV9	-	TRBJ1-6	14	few	CASSVEQENSPLHF	TGTGCCAGCAGCGTGGAACAGGAGAATTCACCCCTCCACTTT
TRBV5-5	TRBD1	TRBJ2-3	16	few	CASSLAGTDPTDTQYF	TGTGCCAGCAGCTTGGCCGGGACAGACCCCACAGATACGCAGTATTTT
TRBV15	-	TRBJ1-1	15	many	CATSVFFGVGNEAFF	TGTGCCACCAGCGTTTTTTTCGGGGTCGGAAATGAAGCTTTCTTT
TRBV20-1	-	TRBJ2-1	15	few	CSAKGLPSRYEEQFF	TGCAGTGCAAAGGGACTCCCCTCACGTTATGAGGAGCAGTTCTTC
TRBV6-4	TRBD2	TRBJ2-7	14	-	CASRAETSGGEQYF	TGTGCCAGCAGAGCAGAGACTAGCGGGGGCGAGCAGTACTTC
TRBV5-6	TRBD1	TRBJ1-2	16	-	CASSRNGQGLQYGYTF	TGTGCCAGCAGCCGTAACGGACAGGGGTTACAGTATGGCTACACCTTC
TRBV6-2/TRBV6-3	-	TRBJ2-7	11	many	CASSSGVQQYF	TGTGCCAGCAGTTCTGGAGTGCAGCAGTACTTC
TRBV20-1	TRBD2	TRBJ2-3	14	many	CSASGGLVTDTQYF	TGCAGTGCTAGTGGGGGACTAGTCACAGATACGCAGTATTTT
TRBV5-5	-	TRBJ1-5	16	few	CASSLGGSYGNQPQHF	TGTGCCAGCAGCTTGGGTGGGTCATATGGCAATCAGCCCCAGCATTTT
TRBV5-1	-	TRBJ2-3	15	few	CASSYRGSPPDTQYF	TGCGCCAGCAGCTATCGGGGGAGTCCCCCAGATACGCAGTATTTT
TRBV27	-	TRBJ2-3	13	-	CASRGRGPDTQYF	TGTGCCAGCAGGGGCAGGGGACCAGATACGCAGTATTTT
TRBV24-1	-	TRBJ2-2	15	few	CATSDPGSPAGELFF	TGTGCCACCAGCGACCCGGGCAGCCCAGCCGGGGAGCTGTTTTTT
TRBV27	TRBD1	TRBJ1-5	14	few	CASRGDSSNQPQHF	TGTGCCAGCAGGGGGGACAGTAGCAATCAGCCCCAGCATTTT